This T cell receptor (beta chain) originates from a study of response to subunit inactivated influenza vaccine. Via MiXCR, TCRdb re-called the RT-PCR reads, giving one row per CDR3 protein. The data hold some 550,000 distinct CDR3 sequences, with around a quarter observed a single time. V dropped 3 bases and J dropped 4 bases, with 9 bases sitting between them. The CDR3 length is 13 residues. A further study also used this sample, focusing on T cells expressing NK-cell markers. That work states: The authors made TCR beta cDNA libraries by 5'RACE template switching. This switching added a universal primer site and UMIs. The sequencing cohort of eight donors included seven HCMV-seropositive individuals and one seronegative individual.

The clonotype was recovered from a man aged 45-65 years who received an inactivated influenza vaccine. This material consisted of CD4+ T cells sorted from PBMCs, taken 12 days after vaccination. The rearrangement links TRBV12-3 or TRBV12-4 to TRBJ1-1; D gene uncertain. CDR3 bases: TGTGCCAGCAGTTTCTCGGAGGGCACTGAAGCTTTCTTT. The encoded protein is CASSFSEGTEAFF.